These 13 T cell receptor beta chains share one sample of origin, sequenced in a study of cytomegalovirus exposure and HLA in healthy donors. The PCR employed 60 Vbeta primers together with 13 Jbeta primers. Assay used: immunoSEQ multiplex PCR; TCRdb lists only in-frame clones, some missing. Here the sample spans some 120,000 clones, over 65% being singletons. The sequenced material came from PBMCs. Receptor source: a man in his thirties or forties in good health and CMV-seronegative.

The rearrangement joins TRBV6-1 to TRBJ1-2; D remains ambiguous. Germline V CDR1 and CDR2: MNHNS, SASEGT. The CDR3 is 14 amino acids. Trimming removed 5 bases from V and 4 bases from J, with 14 bases in between. The CDR3 reads CASSPEGYLYGYTF. CDR3 coding DNA: TGTGCCAGCAGTCCAGAGGGATACCTCTATGGCTACACCTTC.

The genes are TRBV19 and TRBJ2-3, with 7 bases aligning to TRBD1. V was pared by 3 bases and J by 2 bases, with 8 bases of the junction left unmatched. The germline V gene has CDR1 LNHDA and CDR2 SQIVND (reference sequence). CDR3 length equals 16 residues. Written as DNA, the CDR3 is TGTGCCAGTAGTATGGGACAGACGACATTCACAGATACGCAGTATTTT. Protein: CASSMGQTTFTDTQYF. The full variable domain, completed using reference TRBV19 and TRBJ2-3, is DGGITQSPKYLFRKEGQNVTLSCEQNLNHDAMYWYRQDPGQGLRLIYYSQIVNDFQKGDIAEGYSVSREKKESFPLTVTSAQKNPTAFYLCASSMGQTTFTDTQYFGPGTRLTVL.

The V gene is TRBV28, the J gene TRBJ2-3; D is uncertain. The CDR3 spans 14 residues. Germline CDR1 reads MDHEN; CDR2 reads SYDVKM. Trimming left V 2 bases short and J 1 base short, with 7 bases between. In nucleotides, the CDR3 is TGTGCCAGCAGTTTACGCGGTCGCACAGATACGCAGTATTTT. Translated, it gives CASSLRGRTDTQYF.

The chain links TRBV5-6 to TRBJ2-7; tentatively, D is TRBD2 (7 bases). Per the germline V gene, CDR1 is SGHDT and CDR2 is YYEEEE. V dropped 1 base and J dropped 3 bases, with 11 bases sitting between them. The CDR3 runs 14 residues. CDR3: CASSLPGGLYEQYF. CDR3 nucleotides: TGTGCCAGCAGCTTGCCGGGGGGCCTCTACGAGCAGTACTTC.

The V and J genes are TRBV5-4 and TRBJ1-1, with a weak D call TRBD1 (5 bases). This CDR3 is 15 amino acids long. Trimming took 4 bases from V and 4 from J, leaving 17 bases between them. Germline lookup yields CDR1 SGHNT and CDR2 YYREEE (reference sequence). Written as DNA, the CDR3 is TGTGCCAGCAGCCCCCTTGACGGGGGTTTCACTGAAGCTTTCTTT. Amino acids: CASSPLDGGFTEAFF.

This chain connects TRBV27 to TRBJ1-5, with D maybe TRBD1 (5 bases). The CDR3 covers 13 residues. Germline V CDR1 and CDR2: MNHEY, SMNVEV (reference sequence). V was cut by 6 bases and J by 6 bases, with 12 bases left in between. The CDR3 here is CASRSLGGQPQHF. The CDR3 DNA sequence: TGTGCCAGCAGGTCCCTCGGGGGTCAGCCCCAGCATTTT.

The chain combines TRBV9 with TRBJ1-1; D remains ambiguous. The CDR3 has 13 amino acids. V was pared by 5 bases and J by 1 base, with 9 bases between. The germline CDR1 and CDR2 sequences are SGDLS and YYNGEE. The CDR3 region has the DNA TGTGCCAGCAGTGACTGGAGGAACACTGAAGCTTTCTTT. Translation: CASSDWRNTEAFF.

CDR3: CASSESLLAGDIGELFF. DNA for the CDR3: TGCGCCAGCAGTGAGTCGCTTCTAGCGGGAGATATCGGGGAGCTGTTTTTT. The chain is built from TRBV10-2 and TRBJ2-2, with 10 bases that match TRBD2. Germline loops: CDR1 WSHSY, CDR2 SAAADI. This CDR3 has 17 residues. V gave up 0 bases and J gave up 7 bases; unmatched junction bases: 8.

Turning to this clone: Other nucleotide sequences in the sample specify the same CDR3. CDR3 bases: TGCGCCAGCAGCACGGGGGGCGCGGGGGAAACCCAGTACTTC. This codes for CASSTGGAGETQYF. The chain links TRBV5-1 to TRBJ2-5; possible D gene TRBD2, 7 bases. CDR3 length: 14 residues. The germline V gene encodes CDR1 SGHRS and CDR2 YFSETQ. The germline V and J ends were trimmed by 4 bases and 8 bases, with 18 bases remaining between them. The variable domain in full, completed from reference TRBV5-1 and TRBJ2-5, reads KAGVTQTPRYLIKTRGQQVTLSCSPISGHRSVSWYQQTPGQGLQFLFEYFSETQRNKGNFPGRFSGRQFSNSRSEMNVSTLELGDSALYLCASSTGGAGETQYFGPGTRLLVL.

This clone was recorded a few times. Within the sample, other DNA sequences also encode this same CDR3. This chain links TRBV5-1 with TRBJ2-6; TRBD1 matches 7 bases. The CDR3 totals 16 residues. Looked up from germline, CDR1 is SGHRS and CDR2 is YFSETQ. V trimming: 4 bases; J trimming: 0 bases; junction bases outside the gene matches: 4. The CDR3 bases are TGCGCCAGCAGCCTGGGACAGACCTCTGGGGCCAACGTCCTGACTTTC. Translated, it gives CASSLGQTSGANVLTF.

The chain joins TRBV7-9 to TRBJ1-1; perhaps TRBD1 as D (6 bases). Germline CDR1 SEHNR, CDR2 FQNEAQ (reference sequence). V was pared by 2 bases and J by 2 bases, with 18 bases between. The CDR3 spans 17 residues. CDR3 loop: CASSLRAGASGNTEAFF. The CDR3 bases are TGTGCCAGCAGCTTACGGGCGGGGGCATCTGGAAACACTGAAGCTTTCTTT. Looking up the rest from reference TRBV7-9 and TRBJ1-1 gives the full variable domain: DTGVSQNPRHKITKRGQNVTFRCDPISEHNRLYWYRQTLGQGPEFLTYFQNEAQLEKSRLLSDRFSAERPKGSFSTLEIQRTEQGDSAMYLCASSLRAGASGNTEAFFGQGTRLTVV.

The chain recombines TRBV7-2 with TRBJ1-3; tentative D call: TRBD1 (5 bases). V was trimmed by 3 bases and J by 3 bases, leaving 15 bases between them. The CDR3 consists of 16 residues. CDR1 is SGHTA, CDR2 FQGNSA, per germline. CDR3 nucleotides: TGTGCCAGCAGCTTCCTTCAGGGTAAGCGTGGAAACACCATATATTTT. Residues: CASSFLQGKRGNTIYF.

The J gene is TRBJ2-3, the V gene TRBV6-1; 7 bases are shared with TRBD2. This CDR3 has 13 amino acids. Per the germline V gene, CDR1 is MNHNS and CDR2 is SASEGT. With 6 bases clipped from V and 3 bases from J, the junction kept 3 bases outside the gene matches. Here the CDR3 DNA reads TGTGCCAGCAGACTAGCGTTAACAGATACGCAGTATTTT. Amino acids: CASRLALTDTQYF.